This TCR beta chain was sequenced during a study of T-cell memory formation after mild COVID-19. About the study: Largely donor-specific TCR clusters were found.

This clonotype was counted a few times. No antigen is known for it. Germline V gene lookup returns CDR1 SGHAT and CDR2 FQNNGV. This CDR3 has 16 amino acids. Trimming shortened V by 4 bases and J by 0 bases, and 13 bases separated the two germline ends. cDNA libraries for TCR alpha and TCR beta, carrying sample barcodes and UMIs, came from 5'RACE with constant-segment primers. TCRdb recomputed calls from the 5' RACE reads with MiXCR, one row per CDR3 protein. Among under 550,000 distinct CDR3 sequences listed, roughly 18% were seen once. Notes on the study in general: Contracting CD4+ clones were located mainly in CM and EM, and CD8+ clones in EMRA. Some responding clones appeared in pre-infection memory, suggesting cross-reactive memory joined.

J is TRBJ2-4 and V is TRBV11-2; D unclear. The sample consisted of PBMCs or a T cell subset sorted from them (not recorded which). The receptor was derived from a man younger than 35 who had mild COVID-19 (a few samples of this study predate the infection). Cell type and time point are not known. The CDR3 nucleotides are TGTGCCAGCAGCTCGGGCCGACCTTTAGCCAAAAACATTCAGTACTTC. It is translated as CASSSGRPLAKNIQYF. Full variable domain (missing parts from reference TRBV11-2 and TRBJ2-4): EAGVAQSPRYKIIEKRQSVAFWCNPISGHATLYWYQQILGQGPKLLIQFQNNGVVDDSQLPKDRFSAERLKGVDSTLKIQPAKLEDSAVYLCASSSGRPLAKNIQYFGAGTRLSVL.